A single sample gave rise to the 23 T cell receptor beta chains below, sequenced in a study of beta chain features in type 1 diabetes. The authors reverse transcribed all of the isolated RNA, so sequencing captured expressed TCRB transcripts. Sequencing was performed with immunoSEQ multiplex PCR; in TCRdb, only in-frame clones are kept and a portion is missing. Of about 900,000 clones listed, under 20% are singletons. Sequencing used naive CD4+ T cells from blood. All receptors derive from a woman aged 18 to 35 in good health.

About this clone: This CDR3 is also generated by other DNA sequences in the sample. The V call is TRBV18, the J call TRBJ2-3; D call uncertain. Trimming cost V 0 bases and J 6 bases, with 7 bases left between them. This CDR3 comprises 13 residues. Germline lookup yields CDR1 KGHSH and CDR2 LQKENI. The CDR3 DNA reads TGTGCCAGCTCACCACCGACGCTGGATACGCAGTATTTT. As protein: CASSPPTLDTQYF.

Only a few counts were recorded for this clone. This rearrangement joins TRBV5-4 to TRBJ2-7, with 8 bases that match TRBD2. The CDR3 has 14 residues. V was clipped by 2 bases and J by 5 bases; unmatched bases: 6. CDR1 is SGHNT, CDR2 YYREEE, per germline (reference sequence). Written as DNA, the CDR3 is TGTGCCAGCAGCTTAAGCGGGAGAGTCAACGAGCAGTACTTC. This codes for CASSLSGRVNEQYF.

This sequence joins TRBV5-1 and TRBJ2-2; D uncertain. CDR1 is SGHRS, CDR2 YFSETQ, per germline. The CDR3 sequence is 15 residues long. Trimming took off 0 bases at V and 3 bases at J, with 9 bases between the two ends. As DNA, the CDR3 is TGCGCCAGCAGCTTGGGAACAACCTACACCGGGGAGCTGTTTTTT. It translates to CASSLGTTYTGELFF.

V gene TRBV5-8 combines with J gene TRBJ1-2; the D gene is possibly TRBD1 (6 bases). This CDR3 has 14 amino acids. Germline values: CDR1 SGHTS, CDR2 YDEGEE. V lost 0 bases and J lost 3, with 9 bases in between. The CDR3 nucleotides read TGTGCCAGCAGCTTGGTTGGACAGCACTATGGCTACACCTTC. It is translated as CASSLVGQHYGYTF.

The sample holds a few counts of this clone. At the DNA level, this CDR3 is encoded by other sequences in the same sample as well. The V gene is TRBV15, the J gene TRBJ2-7; a possible D gene is TRBD2 (5 bases). CDR1 LNHNV and CDR2 YYDKDF come from the germline V gene (reference sequence). The CDR3 is made up of 15 amino acids. Trimming shortened V by 1 base and J by 0 bases, and 10 bases separated the two germline ends. CDR3 sequence (DNA): TGTGCCACCAGCAGAGGAGTTGGGAGCTCCTACGAGCAGTACTTC. This encodes CATSRGVGSSYEQYF.

The V gene is TRBV27, the J gene TRBJ2-7; unclear D gene. The length of the CDR3 is 15 residues. V lost 0 bases to trimming and J lost 3 bases, with 12 bases between them. Germline V gene sequence: CDR1 MNHEY, CDR2 SMNVEV (reference sequence). CDR3 loop: CASSLSVVGNYEQYF. The CDR3 bases are TGTGCCAGCAGTTTATCGGTTGTGGGAAACTACGAGCAGTACTTC.

V and J are TRBV9 and TRBJ2-3; maybe TRBD2 (6 bases). CDR3 length: 15 amino acids. The V gene's germline CDR1 is SGDLS and CDR2 YYNGEE. Trimming stripped 1 base from V and 2 bases from J, with 11 bases between. CDR3 amino acids: CASSVSAGSTDTQYF. The CDR3 DNA reads as TGTGCCAGCAGCGTATCGGCGGGATCCACAGATACGCAGTATTTT. The variable domain in full, completed from reference TRBV9 and TRBJ2-3, reads DSGVTQTPKHLITATGQRVTLRCSPRSGDLSVYWYQQSLDQGLQFLIQYYNGEERAKGNILERFSAQQFPDLHSELNLSSLELGDSALYFCASSVSAGSTDTQYFGPGTRLTVL.

This chain uses TRBV6-5 with TRBJ2-1; 8 bases map to TRBD2. Germline V CDR1 and CDR2: MNHEY, SVGAGI. With 5 bases clipped from V and 4 bases from J, the junction kept 4 bases outside the gene matches. The CDR3 consists of 14 residues. The CDR3 DNA reads TGTGCCAGCAGTGATACTAGCGGATACAATGAGCAGTTCTTC. As protein: CASSDTSGYNEQFF.

The rearrangement uses TRBV6-1 and TRBJ2-1; TRBD2 matches at 11 bases. The CDR3 length is 15 residues. Trimming cost V 5 bases and J 3 bases; bases outside gene matches: 3. The germline V gene has CDR1 MNHNS and CDR2 SASEGT. The CDR3 sequence is CASSTGTSGYNEQFF. The CDR3 region has the DNA TGTGCCAGCAGTACCGGGACTAGCGGCTACAATGAGCAGTTCTTC.

The chain couples TRBV15 to TRBJ2-4, with D perhaps TRBD1 or TRBD2 (7 bases each). This CDR3 is 16 amino acids long. Per the germline V gene, CDR1 is LNHNV and CDR2 is YYDKDF (reference sequence). V was cut by 4 bases and J by 6 bases, with 19 bases left in between. The CDR3 sequence: CATSTAKGGGGNIQYF. CDR3 coding DNA: TGTGCCACCAGCACGGCGAAAGGGGGCGGGGGAAACATTCAGTACTTC.

This clone has only a few counts. This chain joins TRBV11-1 and TRBJ2-4; 9 bases are shared with TRBD1. The CDR3 is 15 residues long. V trimming: 5 bases; J trimming: 9 bases; junction bases outside the gene matches: 11. CDR1 is SGHAT and CDR2 is FQDESV in the germline V gene (reference sequence). CDR3 protein: CASSPPGQGFAIQYF. CDR3 bases: TGTGCCAGCAGCCCACCGGGACAGGGCTTCGCCATTCAGTACTTC.

CDR3 bases: TGTGCCAGCAGCGTAGGTTCCCTCTGGCGGGCGGCGCAAGAGACCCAGTACTTC. It specifies CASSVGSLWRAAQETQYF. This chain joins TRBV9 and TRBJ2-5; weak D call: TRBD2 (5 bases). The germline V gene has CDR1 SGDLS and CDR2 YYNGEE. The CDR3 is 18 amino acids. Trimming pared 0 bases from V and 2 bases from J, leaving 20 bases between.

The chain combines TRBV10-3 with TRBJ2-1, with 9 bases fitting TRBD2. CDR1 is ENHRY and CDR2 is SYGVKD in the germline V gene. The CDR3 runs 16 residues. V was clipped by 2 bases and J by 8 bases; unmatched bases: 10. The CDR3 coding sequence is TGTGCCATCAGTGAGATTAGCGGGAGAGAGGTTGATGAGCAGTTCTTC. Its translation is CAISEISGREVDEQFF.

This clone was observed a few times. J is TRBJ2-2 and V is TRBV7-3; 7 positions match TRBD2. The CDR3 loop spans 18 amino acids. The V segment lost 1 base and the J segment 6 bases; nucleotides outside the gene matches: 14. Germline V lookup: CDR1 SGHTA, CDR2 FQGTGA. The CDR3 is CASSLMSTVGGSAGELFF. The CDR3 region has the DNA TGTGCCAGCAGCTTAATGTCCACAGTTGGCGGGAGTGCCGGGGAGCTGTTTTTT.

The rearrangement uses TRBV27 and TRBJ1-2, with 7 bases lining up with TRBD1. The CDR3 totals 16 residues. Germline V gene data show CDR1 as MNHEY and CDR2 as SMNVEV (reference sequence). The junction had 9 bases not matched to a gene; V was cut back by 3 bases and J by 2 bases. The chain's CDR3 is CASSLLGGQPNYGYTF. As DNA, the CDR3 is TGTGCCAGCAGTTTGTTGGGGGGACAGCCAAACTATGGCTACACCTTC.

This clone was detected only a few times. This sequence joins TRBV6-1 and TRBJ2-5, with no clear D. Germline assignment: CDR1 MNHNS and CDR2 SASEGT. This CDR3 contains 12 residues. Trimming removed 6 bases from V and 4 bases from J, with 9 bases in between. CDR3 in DNA: TGTGCCAGCAGCTTCTCCGGAGAGACCCAGTACTTC. This encodes CASSFSGETQYF.

The sample holds a few counts of this clone. This rearrangement joins TRBV28 to TRBJ2-7; D gene unclear. The CDR3 is 11 residues long. Deletions cut 5 bases from V and 3 bases from J, with 5 bases between. The germline V gene has CDR1 MDHEN and CDR2 SYDVKM. The CDR3 DNA reads as TGTGCCAGCAGTACAAACTACGAGCAGTACTTC. It is translated as CASSTNYEQYF.

The CDR3 sequence is CASNPDRGRYEQYF. The DNA for the CDR3 is TGTGCCAGCAACCCAGACAGGGGGCGGTACGAGCAGTACTTC. The V gene is TRBV11-2, the J gene TRBJ2-7; 10 bases map to TRBD1. The germline V gene has CDR1 SGHAT and CDR2 FQNNGV. V was pared by 7 bases and J by 4 bases, with 7 bases of the junction left unmatched. The CDR3 extends over 14 amino acids.

This clone has more than one count but fewer than ten. The J gene is TRBJ2-7, the V gene TRBV21-1; the table gives TRBD1 as D, unverified against the DNA. TRBV21-1 is flagged as a pseudogene. CDR3 size: 17 residues. CDR3 in amino acids: CASSKVRDRVPFYEQYF. The DNA of the CDR3 is TGTGCCAGCAGCAAAGTCCGGGACAGGGTTCCCTTTTACGAGCAGTACTTC.

The V and J genes are TRBV18 and TRBJ2-3; tentative D call: TRBD1 (6 bases). V was shortened by 8 bases and J by 6 bases, with 15 bases between the two germline ends. Germline values: CDR1 KGHSH, CDR2 LQKENI. The CDR3 runs 13 residues. The CDR3 DNA reads TGTGCCAGCACCCAGGGGTCGTATGATACGCAGTATTTT. It codes for CASTQGSYDTQYF.

This rearrangement joins TRBV6-1 to TRBJ2-7; perhaps TRBD2 as D (5 bases). Trimming cost V 6 bases and J 3 bases, with 9 bases left between them. CDR1 is MNHNS and CDR2 is SASEGT in the germline V gene. This CDR3 spans 12 amino acids. CDR3 bases: TGTGCCAGCAGCTGGACTCTCTACGAGCAGTACTTC. This gives the protein CASSWTLYEQYF.

This clone showed up just a few times. The chain carries TRBV19 and TRBJ2-1; weak D call: TRBD1 (6 bases). V gave up 6 bases and J gave up 2 bases, with 14 bases separating them. The CDR3 is 15 residues long. Germline V gene data show CDR1 as LNHDA and CDR2 as SQIVND (reference sequence). CDR3 DNA: TGTGCCAGTAGCTTCCGGGACACCACCTACAATGAGCAGTTCTTC. Protein: CASSFRDTTYNEQFF.

This clone was seen a few times. The identical CDR3 is also encoded by other nucleotide sequences in the sample. The V gene is TRBV7-9, the J gene TRBJ2-3, with 9 bases identical to TRBD2. V was pared by 5 bases and J by 1 base, with 4 bases of the junction left unmatched. The CDR3 sequence is 15 residues long. Germline values: CDR1 SEHNR, CDR2 FQNEAQ (reference sequence). The CDR3 sequence: CASSLRTSGTDTQYF. Here the CDR3 DNA reads TGTGCCAGCAGCCTCCGGACTAGCGGCACAGATACGCAGTATTTT.